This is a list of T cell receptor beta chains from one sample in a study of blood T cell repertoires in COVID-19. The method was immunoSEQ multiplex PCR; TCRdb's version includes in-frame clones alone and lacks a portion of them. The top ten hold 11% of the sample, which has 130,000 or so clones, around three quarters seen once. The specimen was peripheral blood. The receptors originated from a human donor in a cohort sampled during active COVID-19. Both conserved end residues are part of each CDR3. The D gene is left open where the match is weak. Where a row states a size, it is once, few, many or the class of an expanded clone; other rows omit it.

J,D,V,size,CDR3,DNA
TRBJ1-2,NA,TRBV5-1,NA,CASSRTASGYTF,TGCGCCAGCAGCCGGACAGCTAGCGGCTACACCTTC
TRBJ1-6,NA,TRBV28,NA,CASSLWAGGNNSPLHF,TGTGCCAGCAGTTTATGGGCAGGTGGAAATAATTCACCCCTCCACTTT
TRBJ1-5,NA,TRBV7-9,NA,CASSPTGTDQPQHF,TGTGCCAGCAGCCCGACAGGAACGGATCAGCCCCAGCATTTT
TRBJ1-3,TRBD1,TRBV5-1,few,CASKFDRASGNTIYF,TGCGCCAGCAAATTTGACAGGGCCTCTGGAAACACCATATATTTT
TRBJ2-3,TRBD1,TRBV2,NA,CASRGQGLGTDTQYF,TGTGCCAGCAGGGGACAGGGGTTGGGCACAGATACGCAGTATTTT
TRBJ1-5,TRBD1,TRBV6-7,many,CASTAPKGQDTYSNQPQHF,TGTGCCAGCACCGCCCCCAAGGGACAGGATACTTATAGCAATCAGCCCCAGCATTTT
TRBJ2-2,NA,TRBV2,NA,CASSEAGYTGELFF,TGTGCCAGCAGTGAAGCTGGCTACACCGGGGAGCTGTTTTTT
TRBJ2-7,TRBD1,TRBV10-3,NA,CAIRAIRDRGIYEQYF,TGTGCCATCAGGGCCATCCGGGACAGGGGTATTTACGAGCAGTACTTC
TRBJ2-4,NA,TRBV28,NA,CASSSTTPPKVYF,TGTGCCAGCAGTTCCACGACTCCCCCGAAAGTGTACTTC
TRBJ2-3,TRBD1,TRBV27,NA,CASSARTGITDTQYF,TGTGCCAGCAGTGCAAGGACAGGGATCACAGATACGCAGTATTTT
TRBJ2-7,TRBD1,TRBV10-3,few,CAISGAGGPYEQYF,TGTGCCATCAGTGGCGCAGGGGGACCCTACGAGCAGTACTTC
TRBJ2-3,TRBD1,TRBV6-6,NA,CASSWDRLTDTQYF,TGTGCCAGCAGTTGGGACAGGCTCACAGATACGCAGTATTTT
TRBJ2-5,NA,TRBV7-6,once,CASSLEAQGQETQYF,TGTGCCAGCAGCTTAGAGGCTCAGGGACAAGAGACCCAGTACTTC
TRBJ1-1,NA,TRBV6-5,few,CASSSSRQPEAFF,TGTGCCAGCAGTTCCTCTCGACAGCCTGAAGCTTTCTTT
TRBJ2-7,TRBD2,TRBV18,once,CASSQGTSYEQYF,TGTGCCAGCTCACAAGGGACTAGCTACGAGCAGTACTTC
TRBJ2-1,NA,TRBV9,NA,CASSVYGISNTYEQFF,TGTGCCAGCAGCGTATATGGTATATCCAACACCTATGAGCAGTTCTTC
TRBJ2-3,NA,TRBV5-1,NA,CASSLAGTDTQYF,TGCGCCAGCAGCTTGGCGGGCACAGATACGCAGTATTTT
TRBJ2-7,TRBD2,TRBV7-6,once,CASSSAGEGGEQYF,TGTGCCAGCAGCTCCGCGGGGGAAGGCGGCGAGCAGTACTTC
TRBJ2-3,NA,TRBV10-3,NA,CAISPRGGGVSTDTQYF,TGTGCCATCAGTCCCCGGGGCGGGGGCGTTAGCACAGATACGCAGTATTTT
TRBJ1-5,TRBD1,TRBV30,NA,CAWSVPGQVSNQPQHF,TGTGCCTGGAGTGTACCGGGACAGGTTAGCAATCAGCCCCAGCATTTT
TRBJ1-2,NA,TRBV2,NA,CASSEERSYGYTF,TGTGCCAGCAGTGAAGAACGGAGCTATGGCTACACCTTC
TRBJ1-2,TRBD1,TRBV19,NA,CASSDGDRGFYGYTF,TGTGCCAGTAGTGACGGCGACAGGGGGTTCTATGGCTACACCTTC
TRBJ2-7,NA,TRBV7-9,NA,CASSPGTSQNYEQYF,TGTGCCAGCAGCCCAGGGACATCCCAAAACTACGAGCAGTACTTC
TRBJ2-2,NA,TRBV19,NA,CASSISSRTGELFF,TGTGCCAGTAGTATTTCCTCGAGGACCGGGGAGCTGTTTTTT
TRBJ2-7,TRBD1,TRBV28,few,CASRGQGAGEQYF,TGTGCCAGCAGGGGACAGGGGGCGGGGGAGCAGTACTTC
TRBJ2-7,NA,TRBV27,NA,CATDRLEITDEQYF,TGTGCCACCGACAGACTAGAAATTACCGACGAGCAGTACTTC
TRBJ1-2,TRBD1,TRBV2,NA,CAIGQGSSYGYTF,TGTGCCATCGGACAGGGATCATCCTATGGCTACACCTTC
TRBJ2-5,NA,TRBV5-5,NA,CASSYEDSYQETQYF,TGTGCCAGCAGCTATGAAGACAGCTACCAAGAGACCCAGTACTTC
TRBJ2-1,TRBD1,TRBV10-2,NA,CASKGTGSSNEQFF,TGCGCCAGCAAAGGGACAGGGTCAAGCAATGAGCAGTTCTTC
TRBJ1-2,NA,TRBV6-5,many,CASSQGRDNYGYTF,TGTGCCAGCAGCCAAGGGAGGGATAACTATGGCTACACCTTC
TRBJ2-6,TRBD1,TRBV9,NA,CASSPWTGSTGANVLTF,TGTGCCAGCAGCCCTTGGACAGGGAGTACTGGGGCCAACGTCCTGACTTTC
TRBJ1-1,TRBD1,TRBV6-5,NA,CASSPRTGHTEAFF,TGTGCCAGCAGTCCCCGGACAGGGCACACTGAAGCTTTCTTT
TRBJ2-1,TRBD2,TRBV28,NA,CASSPALAGSYNEQFF,TGTGCCAGCAGTCCTGCCCTAGCGGGGAGCTACAATGAGCAGTTCTTC
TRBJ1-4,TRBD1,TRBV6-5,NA,CASLLDRSNEKLFF,TGTGCCAGCCTCCTGGACAGGAGTAATGAAAAACTGTTTTTT
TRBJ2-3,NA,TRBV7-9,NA,CASSTSRRLTTDTQYF,TGTGCCAGCAGCACCTCAAGGCGGCTCACCACAGATACGCAGTATTTT
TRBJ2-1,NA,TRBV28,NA,CASRADRNYNEQFF,TGTGCCAGCAGGGCGGACAGAAACTACAATGAGCAGTTCTTC
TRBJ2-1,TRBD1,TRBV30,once,CAWSPGTGAYNEQFF,TGTGCCTGGAGTCCCGGGACAGGGGCCTACAATGAGCAGTTCTTC
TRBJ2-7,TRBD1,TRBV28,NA,CASSFAVGQGDYEQYF,TGTGCCAGCAGTTTCGCAGTGGGACAGGGTGACTACGAGCAGTACTTC
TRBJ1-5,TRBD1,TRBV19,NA,CATSDRDNQPQHF,TGTGCCACTTCCGACAGGGACAATCAGCCCCAGCATTTT
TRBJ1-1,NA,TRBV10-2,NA,CASSEFPGRDTEAFF,TGCGCCAGCAGTGAGTTTCCGGGAAGGGACACTGAAGCTTTCTTT
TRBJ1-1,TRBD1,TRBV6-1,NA,CASSEDRENTEAFF,TGTGCCAGCAGTGAGGACAGGGAGAACACTGAAGCTTTCTTT
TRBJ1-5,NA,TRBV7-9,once,CASSLGADPQHF,TGTGCCAGCAGCTTAGGGGCTGACCCCCAGCATTTT
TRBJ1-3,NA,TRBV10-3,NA,CAISGDGNTIYF,TGTGCCATCAGCGGAGATGGAAACACCATATATTTT
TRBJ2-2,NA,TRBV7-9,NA,CASTPLGAGLNTGELFF,TGTGCCAGCACCCCTCTGGGAGCGGGCCTGAACACCGGGGAGCTGTTTTTT
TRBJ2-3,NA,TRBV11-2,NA,CASSHGLPTDTQYF,TGTGCCAGCAGCCACGGACTCCCCACAGATACGCAGTATTTT
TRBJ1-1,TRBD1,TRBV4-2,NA,CASSPDRGNTEAFF,TGTGCCAGCAGCCCAGACAGGGGGAACACTGAAGCTTTCTTT
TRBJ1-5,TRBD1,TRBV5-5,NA,CASSLAVQGNQPQHF,TGTGCCAGCAGCTTGGCAGTACAGGGGAATCAGCCCCAGCATTTT
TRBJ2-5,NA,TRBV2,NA,CASRPNRGGQETQYF,TGTGCCAGCAGGCCCAACAGGGGAGGTCAGGAGACCCAGTACTTC
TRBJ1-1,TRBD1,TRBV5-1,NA,CASSSAGTGGTEAFF,TGCGCCAGCAGCTCGGCTGGGACAGGGGGCACTGAAGCTTTCTTT
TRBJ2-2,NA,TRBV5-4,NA,CASSLGQVNTGELFF,TGTGCCAGCAGCTTGGGACAGGTGAACACCGGGGAGCTGTTTTTT
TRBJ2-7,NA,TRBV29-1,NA,CSVEDSPAGIAYEQYF,TGCAGCGTTGAAGATAGCCCGGCGGGGATAGCCTACGAGCAGTACTTC
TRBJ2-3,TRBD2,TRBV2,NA,CASGTSGGLSTDTQYF,TGTGCCAGCGGGACTAGCGGGGGCCTTAGCACAGATACGCAGTATTTT